The 5 T cell receptor beta chains below come from one sample, sequenced in a study of T-cell reconstitution after alpha-beta-depleted transplantation in children. Preparation of the TCRbeta library used unique molecular identifiers. Each CDR3 protein is one row after TCRdb ran MiXCR on the PCR reads. Of 700,000 to 950,000 distinct CDR3 sequences in the sample, roughly 15% were seen once. The sequencing here drew on PBMCs, mostly from graft donor cells, taken 360 days after TCRalphabeta/CD19-depleted stem cell transplant. The origin of the receptors is a male patient aged 10 to 17 who had a stem cell transplant for acute lymphoblastic leukemia, so the T cells may come from the graft donor.

The chain links TRBV28 to TRBJ2-7, with 8 bases aligning to TRBD2. V lost 6 bases, J lost 2 bases, and 9 bases stayed unmatched. There are 15 residues in the CDR3. Germline values: CDR1 MDHEN, CDR2 SYDVKM. This CDR3 is CASSSPGTRAYEQYF. CDR3 nucleotide sequence: TGTGCCAGCAGCTCTCCCGGGACTAGGGCCTACGAGCAGTACTTC. The full variable domain, completed using reference TRBV28 and TRBJ2-7, is DVKVTQSSRYLVKRTGEKVFLECVQDMDHENMFWYRQDPGLGLRLIYFSYDVKMKEKGDIPEGYSVSREKKERFSLILESASTNQTSMYLCASSSPGTRAYEQYFGPGTRLTVT.

The chain recombines TRBV18 with TRBJ2-2; D gene ambiguous. This CDR3 has 13 amino acids. V lost 0 bases and J lost 9, with 8 bases in between. Germline CDR1 reads KGHSH; CDR2 reads LQKENI. In DNA, the CDR3 is TGTGCCAGCTCACCACCGCCCCAGAGGGAGCTGTTTTTT. Its protein is CASSPPPQRELFF.

There are a few counts of this clonotype. The chain uses TRBV5-1 and TRBJ2-7; D gene uncertain. From germline, CDR1 is SGHRS and CDR2 YFSETQ. There are 13 residues in the CDR3. Trimming took off 3 bases at V and 2 bases at J, with 9 bases between the two ends. The CDR3 bases are TGCGCCAGCAGCTACGGGCACACCTACGAGCAGTACTTC. Protein: CASSYGHTYEQYF.

This chain connects TRBV29-1 to TRBJ1-1; possible D gene TRBD1, 6 bases. The V gene lost 5 bases and the J gene lost 1 base, with 11 bases spanning the gap. CDR1 and CDR2 from the germline V gene are SQVTM and ANQGSEA. CDR3 length: 13 amino acids. CDR3 loop: CSVSPTGNTEAFF. CDR3 DNA sequence: TGCAGCGTTTCTCCGACAGGGAACACTGAAGCTTTCTTT.

This clonotype was counted between two and nine times. This chain links TRBV6-5 with TRBJ2-2; TRBD2 matches 14 bases. Germline assignment: CDR1 MNHEY and CDR2 SVGAGI. The CDR3 contains 16 residues. J lost 6 bases, V lost 5 bases, and 5 bases had no gene match. DNA for the CDR3: TGTGCCAGCAGTCGACTAGCGGGAGGGCCGGCCGGGGAGCTGTTTTTT. It translates to CASSRLAGGPAGELFF.